A single sample gave rise to the 25 T cell receptor beta chains below, sequenced in a study of T cell responses to AZD1222 COVID-19 vaccine. The protocol was immunoSEQ multiplex PCR, while the TCRdb copy is restricted to in-frame clones and leaves out a portion. The sample consists of just under 150,000 clones, roughly 86% of them appearing once. The source material was peripheral blood, sampled 28 days after the second dose of the MenACWY control vaccine. The receptors originated from an adult who received the MenACWY meningococcal vaccine as a control.

This clone occurred once. The rearrangement joins TRBV6-5 to TRBJ1-3; TRBD1 is a possible D gene (6 bases). The V end was cut by 0 bases, the J end by 0 bases, with 6 bases between. Per the germline V gene, CDR1 is MNHEY and CDR2 is SVGAGI. This CDR3 comprises 15 residues. The CDR3 DNA reads as TGTGCCAGCAGTTACTCAGGGGGCTCTGGAAACACCATATATTTT. This codes for CASSYSGGSGNTIYF.

This chain uses TRBV7-2 with TRBJ2-5; maybe TRBD2 (5 bases). CDR3 length equals 14 residues. Germline V gene lookup returns CDR1 SGHTA and CDR2 FQGNSA. The ends were cut back, 4 bases at V and 3 bases at J, with 12 bases in the middle. Written as DNA, the CDR3 is TGTGCCAGCAGCTCCTCACTGGGAGAAGAGACCCAGTACTTC. It is translated as CASSSSLGEETQYF.

The chain combines TRBV5-1 with TRBJ1-6, with D possibly being TRBD1 (5 bases). The CDR3 consists of 14 residues. V lost 6 bases and J lost 10, with 17 bases in between. Germline V gene lookup returns CDR1 SGHRS and CDR2 YFSETQ. This chain's CDR3 is CASTLIPGGSPLHF. The CDR3 DNA follows: TGCGCCAGCACCCTCATACCGGGGGGATCACCCCTCCACTTT.

V usage is TRBV24-1 and J usage is TRBJ2-1; TRBD1 matches at 10 bases. The trim removed 9 bases at V and 0 bases at J, leaving 13 bases unmatched. The CDR3 contains 18 residues. Germline V gene lookup returns CDR1 KGHDR and CDR2 SFDVKD. CDR3 protein: CATGDRGYGESSYNEQFF. CDR3 DNA sequence: TGTGCCACCGGGGACAGGGGTTACGGTGAGTCCTCCTACAATGAGCAGTTCTTC.

The rearrangement links TRBV9 to TRBJ2-3, with 13 bases fitting TRBD2. V shed 4 bases, J shed 2 bases, and the junction held 7 bases outside the gene matches. In germline, CDR1 is SGDLS, CDR2 YYNGEE. CDR3 length: 17 residues. CDR3 nucleotides: TGTGCCAGCAGCCCAAGGACTAGCGGGGGAAACACAGATACGCAGTATTTT. It specifies CASSPRTSGGNTDTQYF. The variable domain in full, with the rest retrieved from reference TRBV9 and TRBJ2-3, is DSGVTQTPKHLITATGQRVTLRCSPRSGDLSVYWYQQSLDQGLQFLIQYYNGEERAKGNILERFSAQQFPDLHSELNLSSLELGDSALYFCASSPRTSGGNTDTQYFGPGTRLTVL.

This chain links TRBV19 with TRBJ2-1, with 7 nucleotides matching TRBD1. Looked up from germline, CDR1 is LNHDA and CDR2 is SQIVND (reference sequence). The CDR3 runs to 15 residues. Losses at the gene ends were 1 base for V and 4 bases for J; bases not matched to a gene: 4. The CDR3, as DNA: TGTGCCAGTAGTATAGGAGGGGGCCGGTACAATGAGCAGTTCTTC. This translates into CASSIGGGRYNEQFF. Drawing the rest from reference TRBV19 and TRBJ2-1, the complete variable domain is DGGITQSPKYLFRKEGQNVTLSCEQNLNHDAMYWYRQDPGQGLRLIYYSQIVNDFQKGDIAEGYSVSREKKESFPLTVTSAQKNPTAFYLCASSIGGGRYNEQFFGPGTRLTVL.

The sample holds one count of this clone. The CDR3 sequence is CASSVREQAQHF. The CDR3 region has the DNA TGTGCCAGCAGTGTCAGGGAGCAGGCCCAGCATTTT. V gene TRBV28 combines with J gene TRBJ1-5, with D possibly TRBD1 on 5 matching bases. CDR1 and CDR2 (germline): MDHEN, SYDVKM. The CDR3 covers 12 residues. Trimming took off 5 bases at V and 11 bases at J, with 13 bases between the two ends. The complete variable domain, with remaining parts taken from reference TRBV28 and TRBJ1-5, reads DVKVTQSSRYLVKRTGEKVFLECVQDMDHENMFWYRQDPGLGLRLIYFSYDVKMKEKGDIPEGYSVSREKKERFSLILESASTNQTSMYLCASSVREQAQHFGDGTRLSIL.

The chain carries TRBV5-1 and TRBJ2-5; 9 bases are shared with TRBD1. Germline V gene sequence: CDR1 SGHRS, CDR2 YFSETQ. The CDR3 contains 17 residues. After removal of 3 bases from V and 7 bases from J, the junction contained 16 bases not matched to a gene. CDR3 amino acids: CASSSQGQGGGLGTQYF. For the CDR3, the DNA is TGCGCCAGCAGCTCGCAGGGACAGGGAGGTGGCTTGGGGACCCAGTACTTC.

The chain couples TRBV28 to TRBJ1-6; D not certain. The CDR3 spans 15 residues. Trimming removed 6 bases from V and 4 bases from J, with 13 bases in between. Germline CDR1 and CDR2: MDHEN and SYDVKM. CDR3 coding DNA: TGTGCCAGCAGCAATGACACTCCTTATAATTCACCCCTCCACTTT. Protein product: CASSNDTPYNSPLHF.

The chain uses TRBV4-1 and TRBJ1-2, with a possible D match to TRBD1 (5 bases). CDR1 is MGHRA, CDR2 YSYEKL, per germline. This CDR3 comprises 12 residues. Deletions cut 5 bases from V and 7 bases from J, with 11 bases between. The CDR3 DNA follows: TGCGCCAGCAGCTTAGGGGACGGTGGCTACACCTTC. This translates into CASSLGDGGYTF.

This chain joins TRBV6-2 or TRBV6-3 and TRBJ1-2; TRBD1 might be the D (5 bases). The CDR3 is made up of 16 amino acids. The germline CDR1 and CDR2 sequences are MNHEY and SVGEGT. V was cut by 0 bases and J by 4 bases, with 15 bases left in between. The DNA for the CDR3 is TGTGCCAGCAGTTACTCGAGTATAACAGGCTCCTATGGCTACACCTTC. This encodes CASSYSSITGSYGYTF.

The chain recombines TRBV15 with TRBJ2-5; TRBD1 aligns across 7 bases. The J segment lost 6 bases and the V segment lost 1 base, leaving 8 bases of the junction unmatched. The CDR3 loop spans 15 amino acids. Germline V gene lookup returns CDR1 LNHNV and CDR2 YYDKDF (reference sequence). The CDR3 region is CATSRGGTAEKTQYF. The CDR3 DNA is TGTGCCACCAGCAGAGGTGGGACAGCGGAAAAGACCCAGTACTTC.

The V gene is TRBV19, the J gene TRBJ1-5; D gene unclear. From germline, CDR1 is LNHDA and CDR2 SQIVND (reference sequence). The CDR3 consists of 16 residues. Between the trimmed V and J ends, which lost 5 bases and 5 bases, there was a span of 19 bases. The CDR3 sequence is CASSGYTDVGDQPQHF. CDR3 nucleotides: TGTGCCAGTAGTGGTTATACGGACGTGGGAGATCAGCCCCAGCATTTT.

The gene calls are TRBV3-1 (or the pseudogene TRBV3-2) and TRBJ2-5; no definite D call. Germline loops: CDR1 LGHDT, CDR2 YNNKEL (reference sequence). The CDR3 length is 15 residues. Trimming removed 1 base at V and 1 base at J, with 10 bases between. As DNA, the CDR3 is TGTGCCAGCAGCCAAGTCGGTGCTCCCCAAGAGACCCAGTACTTC. It specifies CASSQVGAPQETQYF.

The V and J genes are TRBV7-3 and TRBJ2-2; the D gene is possibly TRBD1 (6 bases). Trimming shortened V by 2 bases and J by 2 bases, and 12 bases separated the two germline ends. The CDR3 covers 16 residues. Germline CDR1 and CDR2: SGHTA and FQGTGA. CDR3 nucleotide sequence: TGTGCCAGCAGCTTATTAACAGGGCTTAACACCGGGGAGCTGTTTTTT. Translating gives CASSLLTGLNTGELFF.

The chain uses TRBV2 and TRBJ1-2; D remains unclear. V was trimmed by 8 bases and J by 8 bases, leaving 15 bases between them. The germline V gene has CDR1 SNHLY and CDR2 FYNNEI. There are 12 residues in the CDR3. CDR3 nucleotides: TGTGCCAGCTCACCGGGAAACGGCGGCTACACCTTC. It translates to CASSPGNGGYTF.

The V and J genes are TRBV30 and TRBJ2-2; 8 nucleotides agree with TRBD1. V dropped 2 bases and J dropped 5; count of bases not matched to a gene: 7. This CDR3 region has 15 residues. Germline CDR1 reads GTSNPN; CDR2 reads SVGIG (reference sequence). The DNA of the CDR3 is TGTGCCTGGAGTTCAGACAGGGGAAGAACCGGGGAGCTGTTTTTT. Its protein product is CAWSSDRGRTGELFF.

The chain joins TRBV6-6 to TRBJ2-2, with D hard to call. Germline values: CDR1 MNHNY, CDR2 SVGAGI (reference sequence). Trimming removed 6 bases at V and 8 bases at J, with 7 bases between. The CDR3 totals 11 residues. The CDR3 region has the DNA TGTGCCAGCAGGGCCCCTGGGGAGCTGTTTTTT. Its protein is CASRAPGELFF.

The V gene is TRBV7-9, the J gene TRBJ2-5; 11 positions agree with TRBD2. The CDR3 totals 16 residues. Germline CDR1 is SEHNR and CDR2 is FQNEAQ (reference sequence). J gave up 3 bases and V 7 bases, and 10 bases lay outside the gene matches. CDR3 region: CASTGIAGGPEETQYF. Here the CDR3 DNA reads TGTGCCAGCACCGGTATAGCGGGGGGGCCAGAAGAGACCCAGTACTTC.

The J gene is TRBJ2-7, the V gene TRBV4-3; 14 bases fit TRBD2. The CDR3 is made up of 19 amino acids. V trimming: 4 bases; J trimming: 3 bases; junction bases outside the gene matches: 14. Germline V gene sequence: CDR1 LGHNA, CDR2 YSLEER. The CDR3 spells CASSLELGTSGGPIYEQYF. Here the CDR3 DNA reads TGCGCCAGCAGCCTCGAATTGGGGACTAGCGGGGGCCCGATCTACGAGCAGTACTTC.

V and J are TRBV11-3 and TRBJ1-1; D not certain. The CDR3 runs 15 residues. Trimming pared 1 base from V and 0 bases from J, leaving 9 bases between. CDR1 and CDR2 (germline): SGHNT, YENEEA. The CDR3 sequence: CASSLGVGMNTEAFF. The CDR3 nucleotides read TGTGCCAGCAGCTTAGGAGTAGGCATGAACACTGAAGCTTTCTTT.

V is TRBV5-4 and J is TRBJ1-1; D gene uncertain. From germline, CDR1 is SGHNT and CDR2 YYREEE (reference sequence). This CDR3 has 13 amino acids. Trimming shortened V by 0 bases and J by 1 base, and 4 bases separated the two germline ends. CDR3: CASSLDQNTEAFF. CDR3 nucleotide sequence: TGTGCCAGCAGCTTGGACCAGAACACTGAAGCTTTCTTT.

The chain combines TRBV6-5 with TRBJ1-2; D remains ambiguous. CDR1 is MNHEY and CDR2 is SVGAGI in the germline V gene. This CDR3 has 14 amino acids. V lost 6 bases, J lost 4 bases, and 15 bases lay in between. The CDR3 nucleotides read TGTGCCAGCAGCAACGAACTGCTTGGCTATGGCTACACCTTC. It translates to CASSNELLGYGYTF.

This clone was picked up one time. CDR3 sequence: CASSPSLPSEQYF. As DNA, the CDR3 is TGTGCCAGCAGCCCGAGTCTTCCCTCCGAGCAGTACTTC. The gene calls are TRBV3-1 (or the pseudogene TRBV3-2) and TRBJ2-7, with D uncertain. The CDR3 is made up of 13 amino acids. V shed 4 bases and J shed 6 bases, with 13 bases lying between them. Looked up from germline, CDR1 is LGHDT and CDR2 is YNNKEL (reference sequence).

The CDR3 protein is CASSLSRLAGATETQYF. CDR3 bases: TGCGCCAGCAGCCTGTCCCGACTAGCGGGAGCAACGGAGACCCAGTACTTC. The chain carries TRBV4-1 and TRBJ2-5, with TRBD2 matching over 12 bases. With 4 bases clipped from V and 5 bases from J, the junction kept 11 bases outside the gene matches. This CDR3 is 17 amino acids long. Germline CDR1 is MGHRA and CDR2 is YSYEKL.